A single sample gave rise to the 20 T cell receptor beta chains below, sequenced in a study of neurological immune-mediated disorders. A single record per CDR3 protein comes from TCRdb applying MiXCR to the 5' RACE reads. The sample has around 20,000 distinct CDR3 sequences; about 30% are singletons. The source material was PBMCs. Source of these receptors: a man aged 45-65 years with HTLV-1-associated myelopathy (HAM/TSP).

Written as DNA, the CDR3 is TGCAGCGCCGCCGGACAGGGTGATGAAAAACTGTTTTTT. Protein product: CSAAGQGDEKLFF. The chain combines TRBV29-1 with TRBJ1-4; 8 bases align to TRBD1. The CDR3 has 13 amino acids. V gave up 7 bases and J gave up 6 bases; unmatched junction bases: 7. Germline lookup yields CDR1 SQVTM and CDR2 ANQGSEA. Based on the CDR3 plus reference TRBV29-1 and TRBJ1-4, the full variable domain is SAVISQKPSRDICQRGTSLTIQCQVDSQVTMMFWYRQQPGQSLTLIATANQGSEATYESGFVIDKFPISRPNLTFSTLTVSNMSPEDSSIYLCSAAGQGDEKLFFGSGTQLSVL.

This clonotype appeared many times. The V call is TRBV10-3, the J call TRBJ2-1, with D tentatively TRBD1 (6 bases). In germline, CDR1 is ENHRY, CDR2 SYGVKD. The length of the CDR3 is 16 residues. Trimming took 0 bases from V and 4 from J, leaving 13 bases between them. The CDR3 loop is CAISESGGRGYNEQFF. The CDR3 coding sequence is TGTGCCATCAGTGAGTCAGGGGGAAGGGGATACAATGAGCAGTTCTTC.

This clonotype was seen only a few times. The genes are TRBV5-1 and TRBJ1-1; TRBD1 aligns across 7 bases. The length of the CDR3 is 14 residues. The J segment lost 3 bases and the V segment lost 4 bases, leaving 6 bases of the junction unmatched. CDR1 and CDR2 from the germline V gene are SGHRS and YFSETQ. CDR3 region: CASSGPGGDTEAFF. The CDR3 region has the DNA TGCGCCAGCAGCGGGCCAGGGGGGGACACTGAAGCTTTCTTT.

The rearrangement uses TRBV7-6 and TRBJ1-6; the D is unclear. V was trimmed by 5 bases and J by 10 bases, leaving 18 bases between them. Germline CDR1 is SGHVS and CDR2 is FNYEAQ. The CDR3 is 15 residues long. DNA for the CDR3: TGTGCCAGCAGCCCGGAACGGGGAATGGAGTCACCCCTCCACTTT. Its translation: CASSPERGMESPLHF.

V and J are TRBV20-1 and TRBJ2-3; D is perhaps TRBD2 (5 bases). The CDR3 runs 14 residues. The V gene's germline CDR1 is DFQATT and CDR2 SNEGSKA (reference sequence). V gave up 6 bases and J gave up 0 bases, with 13 bases separating them. CDR3 DNA sequence: TGCAGTGCCCAAGCGGTTATAAGCACAGATACGCAGTATTTT. It codes for CSAQAVISTDTQYF.

This clonotype came up many times. The V and J genes are TRBV7-2 and TRBJ1-3; unclear D gene. Per germline, CDR1 SGHTA and CDR2 FQGNSA. The CDR3 covers 15 residues. V lost 1 base and J lost 2, with 9 bases in between. CDR3 sequence: CASSLDAGTGNTIYF. DNA for the CDR3: TGTGCCAGCAGCTTAGACGCTGGGACTGGAAACACCATATATTTT.

This rearrangement joins TRBV7-9 to TRBJ2-2; D unresolved. CDR1 and CDR2 from the germline V gene are SEHNR and FQNEAQ (reference sequence). This CDR3 is built from 13 residues. V was clipped by 7 bases and J by 7 bases, with 13 bases between them. The CDR3 region is CASITDRGGELFF. CDR3 bases: TGTGCCAGCATCACGGACCGTGGCGGGGAGCTGTTTTTT.

The genes are TRBV5-1 and TRBJ2-3, with 9 positions matching TRBD2. V gave up 0 bases and J gave up 6 bases; unmatched junction bases: 11. Germline CDR1 and CDR2: SGHRS and YFSETQ. This CDR3 contains 17 residues. The CDR3 reads CASSLVLAGTSGDTQYF. DNA for the CDR3: TGCGCCAGCAGCTTGGTGCTAGCGGGGACCTCGGGGGATACGCAGTATTTT.

The chain employs TRBV20-1 and TRBJ1-3; no clear D gene. This CDR3 is built from 14 residues. The V gene lost 0 bases and the J gene lost 6 bases, with 12 bases spanning the gap. Germline values: CDR1 DFQATT, CDR2 SNEGSKA (reference sequence). This chain's CDR3 is CSARDQKGANTIYF. CDR3 nucleotides: TGCAGTGCTAGAGATCAGAAGGGAGCAAACACCATATATTTT.

CDR3: CAISTGSGTGGFRELFF. The CDR3 DNA follows: TGTGCCATCTCCACCGGATCCGGGACAGGGGGCTTCAGGGAGCTGTTTTTT. The rearrangement joins TRBV10-3 to TRBJ2-2; 12 positions match TRBD1. Germline values: CDR1 ENHRY, CDR2 SYGVKD. The CDR3 has 17 residues. V shed 8 bases and J 9 bases; nucleotides not matched to a gene: 16.

This rearrangement joins TRBV29-1 to TRBJ2-3; possibly TRBD2 for D (7 bases). Looked up from germline, CDR1 is SQVTM and CDR2 is ANQGSEA. This CDR3 is built from 13 residues. V gave up 4 bases and J gave up 6 bases, with 14 bases separating them. CDR3 nucleotide sequence: TGCAGCGTTGTGGGGGGGGGCATGGATACGCAGTATTTT. It codes for CSVVGGGMDTQYF.

This clonotype was seen a few times. The chain carries TRBV5-6 and TRBJ2-3; a possible D gene is TRBD2 (5 bases). Trimming took 5 bases from V and 4 from J, leaving 14 bases between them. Germline V gene data show CDR1 as SGHDT and CDR2 as YYEEEE. The length of the CDR3 is 14 residues. CDR3 sequence reads: CASSSAEASDTQYF. In DNA, the CDR3 is TGTGCCAGCAGTTCGGCGGAGGCATCAGATACGCAGTATTTT.

V gene TRBV7-9 combines with J gene TRBJ1-2, with 11 bases that match TRBD1. The V gene end was trimmed by 1 base and the J gene end by 6 bases; junction bases not matched to a gene: 4. The CDR3 is 15 amino acids. CDR1 is SEHNR and CDR2 is FQNEAQ in the germline V gene (reference sequence). CDR3 residues: CASSLGTGGEDGYTF. DNA of the CDR3: TGTGCCAGCAGCTTAGGGACAGGGGGCGAGGATGGCTACACCTTC.

The chain couples TRBV6-6 to TRBJ2-7; TRBD2 agrees at 8 bases. The CDR3 contains 15 residues. V gave up 4 bases and J gave up 3 bases; unmatched junction bases: 8. From germline, CDR1 is MNHNY and CDR2 SVGAGI (reference sequence). The CDR3, as DNA: TGTGCCAGCAGTTCCGCGGGGGGCTATTACTACGAGCAGTACTTC. It encodes CASSSAGGYYYEQYF.

There are a few counts of this clonotype. The chain recombines TRBV7-2 with TRBJ2-3, with 7 bases lining up with TRBD2. Germline V CDR1 and CDR2: SGHTA, FQGNSA. Unmatched junction bases numbered 2, after V lost 1 base and J lost 1 base. The CDR3 sequence is 15 residues long. The CDR3 loop reads CASSLDAGGTDTQYF. CDR3 in DNA: TGTGCCAGCAGCTTAGACGCGGGGGGCACAGATACGCAGTATTTT.

This clonotype was seen only a few times. The gene calls are TRBV7-9 and TRBJ1-3, with D perhaps matching TRBD1 (5 bases). V was clipped by 5 bases and J by 2 bases, with 7 bases between them. The CDR3 covers 13 residues. Germline CDR1 and CDR2: SEHNR and FQNEAQ (reference sequence). The CDR3 bases are TGTGCCAGCAGCCAAGGGGCTGGAAACACCATATATTTT. Amino acid sequence: CASSQGAGNTIYF.

J is TRBJ2-1 and V is TRBV20-1, with 10 bases aligning to TRBD2. This CDR3 contains 14 residues. The V gene's germline CDR1 is DFQATT and CDR2 SNEGSKA (reference sequence). V lost 3 bases, J lost 4 bases, and 3 bases stayed unmatched. This CDR3 is CSASIAGGYNEQFF. The CDR3 DNA reads TGCAGTGCTAGTATAGCGGGGGGATACAATGAGCAGTTCTTC.

The rearrangement uses TRBV12-3 or TRBV12-4 and TRBJ2-3, with 9 bases that match TRBD2. J lost 6 bases, V lost 1 base, and 5 bases had no gene match. The CDR3 is 15 residues long. CDR3 sequence: CASSLEWRGGDTQYF. The CDR3 DNA follows: TGTGCCAGCAGTTTAGAATGGCGGGGGGGTGATACGCAGTATTTT.

With regard to this clonotype: Germline is not matched at one junction end, which may reflect a read error. The rearrangement links TRBV20-1 to TRBJ2-2, with 10 bases fitting TRBD2. Germline CDR1 and CDR2: DFQATT and SNEGSKA (reference sequence). CDR3 length: 18 residues. The CDR3 DNA follows: TGCAGTGCTAGAGATACCCAGCGGGAGGGCCAGCGAGGCGGGAAGCTGTTTTTT. Amino acid sequence: CSARDTQREGQRGGKLFF.

This clonotype was seen ten or more times. V gene TRBV20-1 combines with J gene TRBJ1-5; D is perhaps TRBD1 (5 bases). With 5 bases removed from V and 4 bases from J, the gap between germline ends came to 12 bases. Germline CDR1 reads DFQATT; CDR2 reads SNEGSKA (reference sequence). CDR3 length: 13 residues. CDR3 protein: CSAYDGGNQPQHF. DNA of the CDR3: TGCAGTGCTTACGATGGGGGAAATCAGCCCCAGCATTTT.